Listed below are T cell receptor beta chains from one sample, sequenced in a study of control samples from healthy donors and cancer patients. Assay used: immunoSEQ multiplex PCR; TCRdb lists only in-frame clones, some missing. The table has about 150,000 clones, more than 85% seen once. Material for sequencing was blood. These receptors originate from a man between 50 and 59 years old in good health. Each CDR3 is given with its conserved first and last residue. The D gene is left open where the match is weak. Clone size is not always given. Where it is, it says once, few, many or a class for expanded clones.

V	J	size	D	DNA	CDR3
TRBV18	TRBJ1-2	-	TRBD1	TGTGCCAGCTCACCAGGGACAGACCTCTATGGCTACACCTTC	CASSPGTDLYGYTF
TRBV5-1	TRBJ2-1	-	TRBD2	TGCGCCAGCAGCTTGTATCGAGTGGCGGGAGGGCCCTACAATGAGCAGTTCTTC	CASSLYRVAGGPYNEQFF
TRBV7-9	TRBJ1-6	-	-	TGTGCCAGCAGCTTAGGGGACTATAATTCACCCCTCCACTTT	CASSLGDYNSPLHF
TRBV18	TRBJ1-1	-	-	TGTGCCAGCTCACCAGGGAGGAAGAACACTGAAGCTTTCTTT	CASSPGRKNTEAFF
TRBV4-2	TRBJ2-5	-	TRBD2	TGTGCCAGCAGCCAAGAGGGGCTAGCGGGAGCACGGCAAGAGACCCAGTACTTC	CASSQEGLAGARQETQYF
TRBV19	TRBJ2-1	once	-	TGTGCCAGTAGGGGCGGGGGCCCCAATGAGCAGTTCTTC	CASRGGGPNEQFF
TRBV7-2	TRBJ2-1	-	TRBD2	TGTGCCAGCAGCTTCGGACTAGCTGTCGATGAGCAGTTCTTC	CASSFGLAVDEQFF
TRBV3-1/TRBV3-2	TRBJ2-1	-	TRBD2	TGTGCCAGCAGCCAAGATGGAGGACTAGCGGGAGGGAGTGAGCAGTTCTTC	CASSQDGGLAGGSEQFF
TRBV7-3	TRBJ2-7	-	TRBD2	TGTGCCAGCCCCCTAGCGGGCTCCTACGAGCAGTACTTC	CASPLAGSYEQYF
TRBV19	TRBJ1-2	-	-	TGTGCCAGTAGTATTTTTTTGGGGGGAATCGACCCTAACTATGGCTACACCTTC	CASSIFLGGIDPNYGYTF
TRBV27	TRBJ1-1	-	TRBD1	TGTGCCAGCAGCCTAGACAGGGTGAACACTGAAGCTTTCTTT	CASSLDRVNTEAFF
TRBV11-2	TRBJ1-3	-	-	TGTGCCAGCAGCTTAGGGACTGGAAACACCATATATTTT	CASSLGTGNTIYF
TRBV24-1	TRBJ2-7	-	-	TGTGCCACCAGTGATGCCCGACAGGTCATGAGCGAGCAGTACTTC	CATSDARQVMSEQYF
TRBV27	TRBJ2-7	-	TRBD2	TGTGCCAGCAGTTTAGGGACTAGCTCCTACGAGCAGTACTTC	CASSLGTSSYEQYF
TRBV4-1	TRBJ1-6	-	-	TGCGCCAGCAGCCAAGAGGGGGGGGCCATACTTACACCCCTCCACTTT	CASSQEGGAILTPLHF
TRBV28	TRBJ2-3	-	TRBD2	TGTGCCAGCAGCCACCAACTAGCGGGAGGGTCCCGAGTCGATACGCAGTATTTT	CASSHQLAGGSRVDTQYF
TRBV5-5	TRBJ2-7	-	-	TGTGCCAGCAGCCTACGGACCAGTTACGAGCAGTACTTC	CASSLRTSYEQYF
TRBV29-1	TRBJ1-1	-	TRBD1	TGCAGCGTTGAAGGTCTTCGGTACAGGGGGCCGAACACTGAAGCTTTCTTT	CSVEGLRYRGPNTEAFF
TRBV7-9	TRBJ1-4	-	-	TGTGCCAGCAGCTTAGCGATAGGTGCAACTAATGAAAAACTGTTTTTT	CASSLAIGATNEKLFF
TRBV25-1	TRBJ2-3	-	-	TGTGCCAGCAGTGAATCCGGCAGGGGTTACCACACAGATACGCAGTATTTT	CASSESGRGYHTDTQYF
TRBV6-2/TRBV6-3	TRBJ1-5	-	-	TGTGCCAGCAGTTCCCGGGCCCCCAGTGGTCAGCCCCAGCATTTT	CASSSRAPSGQPQHF
TRBV2	TRBJ2-5	-	-	TGTGCCAGCAGTGAACGCCTACAAGAGACCCAGTACTTC	CASSERLQETQYF
TRBV30	TRBJ2-7	-	-	TGTGCCTGGAGTGTACAGGGTTACGAGCAGTACTTC	CAWSVQGYEQYF
TRBV10-3	TRBJ1-2	-	-	TGTGCCATCAGTGAGAGTGAGTCCGTGAACTATGGCTACACCTTC	CAISESESVNYGYTF
TRBV5-1	TRBJ2-3	-	TRBD2	TGCGCCAGCAGCTTGGTGGCTAGCGGGAGCGCCCCTGGCACAGATACGCAGTATTTT	CASSLVASGSAPGTDTQYF
TRBV28	TRBJ2-7	-	TRBD2	TGTGCCAGCAGCAGTACTAGCGGGCCCCTGCTACACGAGCAGTACTTC	CASSSTSGPLLHEQYF
TRBV9	TRBJ1-6	-	-	TGTGCCAGCAGCCCCAGTTTCCCCCAGAGCTCCTATAATTCACCCCTCCACTTT	CASSPSFPQSSYNSPLHF
TRBV4-1	TRBJ1-4	-	-	TGCGCCAGCAGCCAAGGATCTAATTCGGAAAAACTGTTTTTT	CASSQGSNSEKLFF
TRBV10-2	TRBJ2-5	-	-	TGCGCCAGCTCCGGGAGACTTCAAGAGACCCAGTACTTC	CASSGRLQETQYF
TRBV6-5	TRBJ2-1	-	-	TGTGCCAGCAGTTACAGCGGGACACCCACCCAGTTCTTC	CASSYSGTPTQFF
TRBV27	TRBJ2-1	-	-	TGTGCCAGCAGTTTTCAACTTTATTCTTACAATGAGCAGTTCTTC	CASSFQLYSYNEQFF
TRBV14	TRBJ1-6	-	TRBD1	TGTGCCAGCAGCCAAGATCTGACGGTGTTGGGACAGCCATCGAGCTCCTATAATTCACCCCTCCACTTT	CASSQDLTVLGQPSSSYNSPLHF
TRBV7-9	TRBJ1-6	-	TRBD1	TGTGCCAGCAGCTCAGGACAGGTTCTCTCCTATAATTCACCCCTCCACTTT	CASSSGQVLSYNSPLHF
TRBV3-1/TRBV3-2	TRBJ2-2	-	-	TGTGCCAGCAGCCTCGGTACGGGAAACGGGGAGCTGTTTTTT	CASSLGTGNGELFF
TRBV5-4	TRBJ2-7	once	TRBD2	TGTGCCAGCAGCTTAGGACTAAGCGGGAGTGAGCAGTACTTC	CASSLGLSGSEQYF
TRBV10-3	TRBJ1-2	-	TRBD1	TGTGCCATCAGTCGCTCGGACAGGGGCTATGGCTACACCTTC	CAISRSDRGYGYTF
TRBV3-1/TRBV3-2	TRBJ2-7	-	-	TGTGCCAGCAGCCAATTGGGGCTGAACTACGAGCAGTACTTC	CASSQLGLNYEQYF
TRBV4-1	TRBJ2-6	-	-	TGCGCCAGCAGCCTACAGACAGTCTTCTCTGGGGCCAACGTCCTGACTTTC	CASSLQTVFSGANVLTF
TRBV20-1	TRBJ2-3	-	TRBD2	TGCAGTGCTAGTTTCAGCGGGAAATCAGATACGCAGTATTTT	CSASFSGKSDTQYF
TRBV7-2	TRBJ2-7	-	TRBD2	TGTGCCAGCAGCTTAGCGCTGACAACCGGGACTAGCGGATTACCCTACGAGCAGTACTTC	CASSLALTTGTSGLPYEQYF
TRBV19	TRBJ1-5	-	-	TGTGCCAGTAGTAATTCGGGAGGGGCCCTCCTGGCCCAGCATTTT	CASSNSGGALLAQHF
TRBV29-1	TRBJ1-5	-	-	TGCAGCGTCCGGACAGCCAATCAGCCCCAGCATTTT	CSVRTANQPQHF
TRBV6-4	TRBJ2-3	-	-	TGTGCCAGCAGTCAAACTAGCACTAGCACAGATACGCAGTATTTT	CASSQTSTSTDTQYF
TRBV19	TRBJ2-3	-	-	TGTGCCAGTAGTACCGGACAAATAAAATCGGATACGCAGTATTTT	CASSTGQIKSDTQYF
TRBV7-9	TRBJ2-7	-	-	TGTGCCAGCAGCTTAGCGGGAGCCTACGAGCAGTACTTC	CASSLAGAYEQYF
TRBV5-1	TRBJ2-4	once	-	TGCGCCAGCAGCCTCGGGGAGGCCAAAAACATTCAGTACTTC	CASSLGEAKNIQYF
TRBV4-1	TRBJ1-2	-	TRBD1	TGCGCCAGCAGCCAAGAGACCGTACAGGGGGCGCGGATGCATGGCTACACCTTC	CASSQETVQGARMHGYTF